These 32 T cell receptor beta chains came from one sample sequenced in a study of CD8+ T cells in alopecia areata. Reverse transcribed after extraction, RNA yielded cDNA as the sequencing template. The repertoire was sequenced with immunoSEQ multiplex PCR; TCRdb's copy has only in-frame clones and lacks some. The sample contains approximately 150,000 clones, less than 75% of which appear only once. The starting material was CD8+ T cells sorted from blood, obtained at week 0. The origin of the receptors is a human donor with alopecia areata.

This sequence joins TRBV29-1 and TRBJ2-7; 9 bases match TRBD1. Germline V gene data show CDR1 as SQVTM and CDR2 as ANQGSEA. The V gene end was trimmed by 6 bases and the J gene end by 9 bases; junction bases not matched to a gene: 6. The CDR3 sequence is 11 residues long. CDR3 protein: CSVHDRGVQYF. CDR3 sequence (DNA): TGCAGCGTCCACGACAGGGGGGTGCAGTACTTC.

CDR3 in amino acids: CASSLVAPDSYNEQFF. The CDR3 DNA reads TGTGCCAGCAGCTTAGTTGCCCCGGACAGTTACAATGAGCAGTTCTTC. This chain connects TRBV7-8 to TRBJ2-1; a possible D gene is TRBD1 (6 bases). V gave up 1 base and J gave up 4 bases, with 14 bases separating them. The germline V gene encodes CDR1 SGHVS and CDR2 FQNEAQ. The CDR3 sequence is 16 residues long.

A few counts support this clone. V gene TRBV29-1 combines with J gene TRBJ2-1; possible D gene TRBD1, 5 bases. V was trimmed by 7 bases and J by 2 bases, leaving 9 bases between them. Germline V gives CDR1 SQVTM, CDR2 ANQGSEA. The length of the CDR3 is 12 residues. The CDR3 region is CSGSTAYNEQFF. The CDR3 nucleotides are TGCAGCGGATCGACAGCCTACAATGAGCAGTTCTTC.

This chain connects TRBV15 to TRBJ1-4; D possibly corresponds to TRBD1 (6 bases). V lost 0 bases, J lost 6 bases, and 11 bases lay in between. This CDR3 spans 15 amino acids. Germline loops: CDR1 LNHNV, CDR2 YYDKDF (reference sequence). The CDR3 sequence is CATSRDDGGHEKLFF. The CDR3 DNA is TGTGCCACCAGCAGAGATGATGGGGGCCATGAAAAACTGTTTTTT.

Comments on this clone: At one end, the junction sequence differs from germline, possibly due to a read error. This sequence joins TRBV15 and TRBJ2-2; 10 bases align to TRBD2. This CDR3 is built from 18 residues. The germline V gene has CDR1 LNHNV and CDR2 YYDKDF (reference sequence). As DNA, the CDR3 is TGTGCCACCCTTGAATCAGACAGGGGACTAGCGAACCCCGGGGAGCTGTTTTTT. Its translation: CATLESDRGLANPGELFF.

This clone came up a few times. The CDR3 nucleotides are TGTGCCAGCAGCTTAACCAGGAGCTATGGCTACACCTTC. Its protein product is CASSLTRSYGYTF. The chain couples TRBV13 to TRBJ1-2, with no clear D. CDR1 is PRHDT, CDR2 FYEKMQ, per germline (reference sequence). The CDR3 spans 13 residues. Between the trimmed V and J ends, which lost 2 bases and 4 bases, there was a span of 8 bases.

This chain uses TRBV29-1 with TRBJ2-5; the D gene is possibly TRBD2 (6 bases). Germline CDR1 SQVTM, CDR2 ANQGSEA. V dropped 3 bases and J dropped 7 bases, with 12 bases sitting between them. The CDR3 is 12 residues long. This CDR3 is CSVDGGKGTQYF. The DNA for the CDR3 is TGCAGCGTTGATGGCGGGAAGGGGACCCAGTACTTC.

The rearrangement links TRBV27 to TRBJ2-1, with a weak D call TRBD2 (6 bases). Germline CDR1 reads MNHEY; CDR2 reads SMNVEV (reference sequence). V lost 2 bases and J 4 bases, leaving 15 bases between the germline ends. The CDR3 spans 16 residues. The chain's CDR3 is CASSLTPRDFYNEQFF. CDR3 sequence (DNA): TGTGCCAGCAGTTTAACCCCACGGGACTTTTACAATGAGCAGTTCTTC.

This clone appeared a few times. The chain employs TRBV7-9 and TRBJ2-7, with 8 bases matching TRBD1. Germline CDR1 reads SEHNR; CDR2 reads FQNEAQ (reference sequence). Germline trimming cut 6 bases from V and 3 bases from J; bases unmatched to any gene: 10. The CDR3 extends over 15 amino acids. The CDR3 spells CASSQSRTGYYEQYF. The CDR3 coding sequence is TGTGCCAGCAGTCAATCACGGACAGGGTACTACGAGCAGTACTTC.

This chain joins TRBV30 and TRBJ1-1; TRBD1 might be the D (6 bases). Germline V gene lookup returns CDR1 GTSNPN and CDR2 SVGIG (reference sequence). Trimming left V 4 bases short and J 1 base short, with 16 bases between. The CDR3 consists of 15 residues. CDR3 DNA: TGTGCCTGGACCCCCGGAGAGGGGGGGAACACTGAAGCTTTCTTT. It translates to CAWTPGEGGNTEAFF.

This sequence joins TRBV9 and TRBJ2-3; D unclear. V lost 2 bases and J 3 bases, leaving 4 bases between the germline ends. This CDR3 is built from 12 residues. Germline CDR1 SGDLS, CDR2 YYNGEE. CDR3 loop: CASSVQTDTQYF. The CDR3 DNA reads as TGTGCCAGCAGCGTGCAAACAGATACGCAGTATTTT. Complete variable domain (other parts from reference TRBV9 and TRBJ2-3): DSGVTQTPKHLITATGQRVTLRCSPRSGDLSVYWYQQSLDQGLQFLIQYYNGEERAKGNILERFSAQQFPDLHSELNLSSLELGDSALYFCASSVQTDTQYFGPGTRLTVL.

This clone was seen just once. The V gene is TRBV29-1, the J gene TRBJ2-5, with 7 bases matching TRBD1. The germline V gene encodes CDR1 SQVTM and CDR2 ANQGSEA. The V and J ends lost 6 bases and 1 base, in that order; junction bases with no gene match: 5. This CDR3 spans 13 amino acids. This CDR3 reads CSVTRDSQETQYF. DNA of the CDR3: TGCAGCGTGACCCGGGACAGCCAAGAGACCCAGTACTTC.

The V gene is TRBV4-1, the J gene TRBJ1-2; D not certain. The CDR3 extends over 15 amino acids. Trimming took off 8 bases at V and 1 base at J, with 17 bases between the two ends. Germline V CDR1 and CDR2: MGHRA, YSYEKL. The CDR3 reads CASAKLGMGNYGYTF. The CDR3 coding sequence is TGCGCCAGCGCAAAATTAGGAATGGGTAACTATGGCTACACCTTC.

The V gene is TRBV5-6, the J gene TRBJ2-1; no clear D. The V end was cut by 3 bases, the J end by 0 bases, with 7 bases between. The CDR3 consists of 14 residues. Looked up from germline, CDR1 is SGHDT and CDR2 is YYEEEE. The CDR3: CASSWGTSYNEQFF. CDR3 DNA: TGTGCCAGCAGCTGGGGTACCTCCTACAATGAGCAGTTCTTC. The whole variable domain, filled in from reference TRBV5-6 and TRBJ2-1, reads DAGVTQSPTHLIKTRGQQVTLRCSPKSGHDTVSWYQQALGQGPQFIFQYYEEEERQRGNFPDRFSGHQFPNYSSELNVNALLLGDSALYLCASSWGTSYNEQFFGPGTRLTVL.

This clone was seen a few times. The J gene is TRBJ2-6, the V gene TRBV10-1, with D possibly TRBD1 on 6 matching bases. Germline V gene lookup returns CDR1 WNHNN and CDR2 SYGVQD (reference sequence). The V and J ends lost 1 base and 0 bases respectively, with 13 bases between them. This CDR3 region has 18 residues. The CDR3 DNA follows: TGCGCCAGCAGTGAGTGGCTCAGGGGAAGCTCTGGGGCCAACGTCCTGACTTTC. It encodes CASSEWLRGSSGANVLTF.

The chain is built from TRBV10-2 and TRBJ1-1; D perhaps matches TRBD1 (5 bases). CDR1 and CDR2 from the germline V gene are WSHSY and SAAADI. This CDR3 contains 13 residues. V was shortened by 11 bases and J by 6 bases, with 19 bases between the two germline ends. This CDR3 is CAVNDLGVSEAFF. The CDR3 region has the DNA TGCGCCGTTAACGATTTGGGGGTTTCTGAAGCTTTCTTT.

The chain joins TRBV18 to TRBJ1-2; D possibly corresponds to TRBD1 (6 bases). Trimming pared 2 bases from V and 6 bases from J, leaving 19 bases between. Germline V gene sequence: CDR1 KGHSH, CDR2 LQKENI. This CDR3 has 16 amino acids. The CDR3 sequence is CASSPSYWGRSDGYTF. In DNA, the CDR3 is TGTGCCAGCTCACCATCTTATTGGGGGCGCAGTGATGGCTACACCTTC.

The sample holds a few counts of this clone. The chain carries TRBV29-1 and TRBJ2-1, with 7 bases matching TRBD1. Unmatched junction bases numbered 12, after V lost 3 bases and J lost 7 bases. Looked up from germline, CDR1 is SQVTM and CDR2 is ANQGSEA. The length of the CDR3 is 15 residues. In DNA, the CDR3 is TGCAGCGTTGAGTCTCTTCCAGGGGGTAAGAATGAGCAGTTCTTC. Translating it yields CSVESLPGGKNEQFF.

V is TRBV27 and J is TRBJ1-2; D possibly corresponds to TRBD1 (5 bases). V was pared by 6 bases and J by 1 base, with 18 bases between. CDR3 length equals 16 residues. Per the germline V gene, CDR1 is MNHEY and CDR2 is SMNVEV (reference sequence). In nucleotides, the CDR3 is TGTGCCAGCAGGCCGTACTATACAGGTCTTAACTATGGCTACACCTTC. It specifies CASRPYYTGLNYGYTF.

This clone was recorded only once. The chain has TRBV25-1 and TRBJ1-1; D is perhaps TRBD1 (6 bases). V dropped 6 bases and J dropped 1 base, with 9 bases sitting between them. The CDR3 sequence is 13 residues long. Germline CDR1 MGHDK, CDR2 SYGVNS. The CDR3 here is CASSPGQNTEAFF. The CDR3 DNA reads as TGTGCCAGCAGCCCGGGACAGAACACTGAAGCTTTCTTT.

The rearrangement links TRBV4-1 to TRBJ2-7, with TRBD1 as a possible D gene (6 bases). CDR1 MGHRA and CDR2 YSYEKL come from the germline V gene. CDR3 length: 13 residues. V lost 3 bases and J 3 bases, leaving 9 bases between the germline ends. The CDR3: CASSQEQGYEQYF. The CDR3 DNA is TGCGCCAGCAGCCAGGAACAGGGCTACGAGCAGTACTTC.

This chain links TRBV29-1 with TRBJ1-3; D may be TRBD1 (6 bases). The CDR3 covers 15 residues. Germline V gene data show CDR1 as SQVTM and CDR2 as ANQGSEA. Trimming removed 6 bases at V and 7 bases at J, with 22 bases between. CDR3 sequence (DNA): TGCAGCGTCCAAAAGTCAACAGGGAATCGGAACACCATATATTTT. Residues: CSVQKSTGNRNTIYF.

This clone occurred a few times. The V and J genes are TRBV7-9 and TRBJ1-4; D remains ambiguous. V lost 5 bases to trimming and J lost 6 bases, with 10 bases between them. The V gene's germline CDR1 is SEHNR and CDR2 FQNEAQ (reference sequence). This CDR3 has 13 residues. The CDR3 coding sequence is TGTGCCAGCAGCGTCGGGTCGGATGAAAAACTGTTTTTT. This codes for CASSVGSDEKLFF.

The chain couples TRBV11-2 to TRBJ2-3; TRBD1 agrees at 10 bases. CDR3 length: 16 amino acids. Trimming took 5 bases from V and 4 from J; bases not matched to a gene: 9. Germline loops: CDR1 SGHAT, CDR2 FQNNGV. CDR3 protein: CASSQPPGQGSDTQYF. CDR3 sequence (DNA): TGTGCCAGCAGCCAACCACCGGGACAGGGGTCAGATACGCAGTATTTT.

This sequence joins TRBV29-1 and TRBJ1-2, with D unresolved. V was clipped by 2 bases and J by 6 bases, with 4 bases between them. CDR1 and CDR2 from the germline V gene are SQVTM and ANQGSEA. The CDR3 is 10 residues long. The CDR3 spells CSVEHNGYTF. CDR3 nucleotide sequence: TGCAGCGTTGAACATAATGGCTACACCTTC.

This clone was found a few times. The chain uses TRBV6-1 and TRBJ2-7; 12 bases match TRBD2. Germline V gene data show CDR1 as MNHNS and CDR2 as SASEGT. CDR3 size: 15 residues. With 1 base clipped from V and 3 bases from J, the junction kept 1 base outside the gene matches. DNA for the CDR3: TGTGCCAGCAGTGAAGAGACTAGCGGGGGCTACGAGCAGTACTTC. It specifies CASSEETSGGYEQYF.

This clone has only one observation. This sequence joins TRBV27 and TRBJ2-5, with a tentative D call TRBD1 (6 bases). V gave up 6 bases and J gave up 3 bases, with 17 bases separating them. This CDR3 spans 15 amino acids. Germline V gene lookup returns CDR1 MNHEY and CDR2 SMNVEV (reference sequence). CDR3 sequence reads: CASRLAAGVKETQYF. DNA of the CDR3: TGTGCCAGCAGGTTAGCCGCAGGGGTTAAAGAGACCCAGTACTTC.

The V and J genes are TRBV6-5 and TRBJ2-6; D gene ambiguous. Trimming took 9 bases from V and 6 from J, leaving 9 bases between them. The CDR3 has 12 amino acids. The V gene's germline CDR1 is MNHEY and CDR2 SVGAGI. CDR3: CASRSSANVLTF. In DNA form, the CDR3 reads TGTGCCAGTCGGTCTTCGGCCAACGTCCTGACTTTC.

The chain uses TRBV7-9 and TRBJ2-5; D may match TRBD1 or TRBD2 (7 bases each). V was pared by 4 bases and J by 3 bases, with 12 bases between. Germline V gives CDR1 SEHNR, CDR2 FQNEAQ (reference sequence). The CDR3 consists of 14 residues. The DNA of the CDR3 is TGTGCCAGCAGCTCTTCAGGGGGGGAAGAGACCCAGTACTTC. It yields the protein CASSSSGGEETQYF.

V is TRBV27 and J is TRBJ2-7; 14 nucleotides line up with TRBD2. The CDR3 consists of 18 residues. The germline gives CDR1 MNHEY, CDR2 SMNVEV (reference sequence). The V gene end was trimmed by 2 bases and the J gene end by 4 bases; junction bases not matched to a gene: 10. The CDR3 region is CASSLRQTSGGGEYEQYF. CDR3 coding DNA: TGTGCCAGCAGTTTACGCCAGACTAGCGGGGGGGGTGAGTACGAGCAGTACTTC.

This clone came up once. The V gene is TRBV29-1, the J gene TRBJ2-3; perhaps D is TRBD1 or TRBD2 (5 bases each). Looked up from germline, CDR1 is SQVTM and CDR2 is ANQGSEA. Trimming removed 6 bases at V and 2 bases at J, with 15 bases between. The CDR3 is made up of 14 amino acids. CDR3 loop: CSVGPGPITDTQYF. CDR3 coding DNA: TGCAGCGTGGGCCCGGGACCCATCACAGATACGCAGTATTTT.

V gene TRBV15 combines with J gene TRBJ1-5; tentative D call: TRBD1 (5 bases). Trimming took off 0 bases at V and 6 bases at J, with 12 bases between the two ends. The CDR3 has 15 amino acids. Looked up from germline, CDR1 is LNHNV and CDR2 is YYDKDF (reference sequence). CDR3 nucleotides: TGTGCCACCAGCAGAGATATGGGGAGGGGTCAGCCCCAGCATTTT. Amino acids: CATSRDMGRGQPQHF. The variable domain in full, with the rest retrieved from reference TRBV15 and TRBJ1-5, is DAMVIQNPRYQVTQFGKPVTLSCSQTLNHNVMYWYQQKSSQAPKLLFHYYDKDFNNEADTPDNFQSRRPNTSFCFLDIRSPGLGDTAMYLCATSRDMGRGQPQHFGDGTRLSIL.